This TCR beta chain was captured in a study of monozygotic twins with inflammatory bowel disease. The study's findings and limits: IBD patients shared fewer clonotypes with others than healthy twins, especially with disease activity. Patients received differing immunosuppressive treatments, which may have added variability to their repertoires.

Turning to this clonotype: Its antigen is as yet unknown.

Germline V CDR1 and CDR2: ENHRY, SYGVKD. CDR3 size: 13 residues. Every single donor had a roughly 2.5 ml blood sample drawn. Whole blood supplied total RNA, and T cells were not sorted. TCRdb re-called the 5' RACE reads and shows each CDR3 protein once, DNA omitted. Its table records about 150,000 distinct CDR3 sequences. This chain uses TRBV10-3 with TRBJ2-7. The clonotype was recovered from a human donor with ulcerative colitis or Crohn's disease, or a healthy co-twin of an affected twin (not recorded which). Sequencing used blood. The CDR3 reads CAISFLNTYEQYF.